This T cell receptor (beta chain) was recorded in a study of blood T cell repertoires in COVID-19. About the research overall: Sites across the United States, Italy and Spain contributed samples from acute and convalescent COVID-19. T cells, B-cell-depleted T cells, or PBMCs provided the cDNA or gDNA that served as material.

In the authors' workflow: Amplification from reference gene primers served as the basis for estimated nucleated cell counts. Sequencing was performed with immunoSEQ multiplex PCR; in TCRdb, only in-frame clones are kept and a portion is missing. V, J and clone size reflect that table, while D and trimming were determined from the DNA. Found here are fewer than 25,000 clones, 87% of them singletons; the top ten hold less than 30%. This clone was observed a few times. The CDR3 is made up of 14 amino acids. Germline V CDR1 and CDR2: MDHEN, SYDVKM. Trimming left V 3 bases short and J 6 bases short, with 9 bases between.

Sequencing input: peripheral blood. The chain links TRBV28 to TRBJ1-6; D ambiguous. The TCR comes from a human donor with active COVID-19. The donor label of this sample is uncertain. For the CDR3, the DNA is TGTGCCAGCAGTTTTCAGGAAACTAATTCACCCCTCCACTTT. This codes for CASSFQETNSPLHF.